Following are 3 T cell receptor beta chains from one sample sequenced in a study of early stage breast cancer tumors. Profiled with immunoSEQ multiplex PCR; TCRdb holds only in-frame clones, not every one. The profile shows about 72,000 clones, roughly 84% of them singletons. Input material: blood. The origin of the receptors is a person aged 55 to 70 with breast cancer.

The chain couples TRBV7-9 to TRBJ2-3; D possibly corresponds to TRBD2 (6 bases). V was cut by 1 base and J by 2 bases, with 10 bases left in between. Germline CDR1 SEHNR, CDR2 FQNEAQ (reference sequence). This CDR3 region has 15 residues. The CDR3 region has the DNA TGTGCCAGCAGCTTAGGGACTATCCCCACAGATACGCAGTATTTT. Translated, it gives CASSLGTIPTDTQYF. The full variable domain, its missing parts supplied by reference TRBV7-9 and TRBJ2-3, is DTGVSQNPRHKITKRGQNVTFRCDPISEHNRLYWYRQTLGQGPEFLTYFQNEAQLEKSRLLSDRFSAERPKGSFSTLEIQRTEQGDSAMYLCASSLGTIPTDTQYFGPGTRLTVL.

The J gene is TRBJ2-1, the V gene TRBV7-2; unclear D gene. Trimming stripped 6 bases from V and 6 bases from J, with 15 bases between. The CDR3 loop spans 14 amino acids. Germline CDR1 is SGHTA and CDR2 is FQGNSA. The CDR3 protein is CASRSKGPFNEQFF. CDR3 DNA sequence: TGTGCCAGCAGGTCTAAGGGTCCCTTCAATGAGCAGTTCTTC. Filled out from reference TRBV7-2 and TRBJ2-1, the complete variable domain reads GAGVSQSPSNKVTEKGKDVELRCDPISGHTALYWYRQSLGQGLEFLIYFQGNSAPDKSGLPSDRFSAERTGGSVSTLTIQRTQQEDSAVYLCASRSKGPFNEQFFGPGTRLTVL.

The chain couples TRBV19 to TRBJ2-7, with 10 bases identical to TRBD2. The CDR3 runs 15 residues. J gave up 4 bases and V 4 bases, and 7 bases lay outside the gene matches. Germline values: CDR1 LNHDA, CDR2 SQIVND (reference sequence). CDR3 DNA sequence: TGTGCCAGTAGTAGTCAGCGGGAGGGCTTATACGAGCAGTACTTC. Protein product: CASSSQREGLYEQYF.